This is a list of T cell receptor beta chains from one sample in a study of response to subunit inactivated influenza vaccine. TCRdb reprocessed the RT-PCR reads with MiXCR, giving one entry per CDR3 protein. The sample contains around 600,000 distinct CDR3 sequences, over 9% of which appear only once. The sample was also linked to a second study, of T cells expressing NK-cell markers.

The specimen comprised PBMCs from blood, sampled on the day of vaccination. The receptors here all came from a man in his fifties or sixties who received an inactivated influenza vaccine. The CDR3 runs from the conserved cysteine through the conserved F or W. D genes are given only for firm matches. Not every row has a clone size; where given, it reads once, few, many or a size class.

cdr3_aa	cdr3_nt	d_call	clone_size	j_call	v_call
CSVGSGIYEQYF	TGCAGCGTTGGTTCAGGCATCTACGAGCAGTACTTC	.	few	TRBJ2-7	TRBV29-1
CASSSTGSMNTEAFF	TGTGCCAGCAGCTCGACAGGGTCAATGAACACTGAAGCTTTCTTT	TRBD1	.	TRBJ1-1	TRBV7-2
CASSFSTLTSAETQYF	TGTGCCAGCAGTTTTTCCACCCTGACTAGCGCCGAGACCCAGTACTTC	TRBD2	.	TRBJ2-5	TRBV6-5
CASSPRWGVGAFF	TGTGCCAGCAGTCCCCGTTGGGGGGTCGGAGCTTTCTTT	.	few	TRBJ1-1	TRBV12-3/TRBV12-4
CASSSLSFGNIQYF	TGTGCCAGCAGCTCTCTGAGTTTCGGGAACATTCAGTACTTC	.	.	TRBJ2-4	TRBV7-9
CASSLTVTTGELFF	TGTGCCAGCAGCCTTACTGTCACTACCGGGGAGCTGTTTTTT	.	.	TRBJ2-2	TRBV28
CATQREDFREQYF	TGTGCCACTCAGCGGGAGGATTTTCGCGAGCAGTACTTC	TRBD2	.	TRBJ2-7	TRBV7-9
CASSLSFDNEQFF	TGTGCCAGCAGTTTGTCGTTTGACAATGAGCAGTTCTTC	.	few	TRBJ2-1	TRBV27
CASTVAGTGDVTGELFF	TGTGCCAGCACCGTAGCAGGGACAGGGGATGTCACCGGGGAGCTGTTTTTT	TRBD1	.	TRBJ2-2	TRBV9
CASSGGQGNQPQHF	TGTGCCAGCAGTGGGGGACAGGGCAATCAGCCCCAGCATTTT	TRBD1	many	TRBJ1-5	TRBV6-1
CAIREGQGRTEQFF	TGTGCCATCAGAGAAGGACAGGGACGGACTGAGCAGTTCTTC	TRBD1	few	TRBJ2-1	TRBV10-3
CASSTAGGVYEQYF	TGTGCCAGCAGCACAGCAGGGGGCGTTTACGAGCAGTACTTC	TRBD1	few	TRBJ2-7	TRBV27
CASSAVGGGTDTQYF	TGTGCCAGCAGTGCGGTAGGGGGAGGGACAGATACGCAGTATTTT	.	.	TRBJ2-3	TRBV2
CASSLAGDPTDTQYF	TGCGCCAGCAGCTTGGCGGGGGACCCCACAGATACGCAGTATTTT	.	few	TRBJ2-3	TRBV5-1
CSARGPGNYQPQHF	TGCAGTGCTAGAGGTCCAGGGAACTATCAGCCCCAGCATTTT	.	few	TRBJ1-5	TRBV20-1
CASSQDGRYGYTF	TGTGCCAGCAGCCAAGATGGGAGATATGGCTACACCTTC	.	.	TRBJ1-2	TRBV3-1
CSASDRRPQGGELFF	TGCAGCGCAAGCGACAGACGCCCCCAGGGAGGGGAGCTGTTTTTT	.	many	TRBJ2-2	TRBV29-1
CASSYNEKDYTF	TGTGCCAGCAGTTACAACGAGAAAGACTACACCTTC	.	.	TRBJ1-2	TRBV6-5
CASSLDGAGTDTQYF	TGTGCCAGCAGCTTGGATGGGGCCGGCACAGATACGCAGTATTTT	.	few	TRBJ2-3	TRBV5-4
CASSEGGGREQYF	TGTGCCAGCAGTGAAGGGGGAGGGCGCGAGCAGTACTTC	TRBD2	once	TRBJ2-7	TRBV25-1
CASSRETSGLYNEQFF	TGTGCCAGCTCCCGCGAGACTAGCGGGTTATACAATGAGCAGTTCTTC	TRBD2	.	TRBJ2-1	TRBV28
CASSNPRTSGSHPYEQYF	TGTGCCAGCAGTAACCCCCGGACTAGCGGGAGTCATCCCTACGAGCAGTACTTC	TRBD2	.	TRBJ2-7	TRBV6-5
CASSLDELAGATQYF	TGTGCCAGCAGCTTAGATGAACTAGCGGGGGCTACGCAGTATTTT	TRBD2	.	TRBJ2-3	TRBV11-2
CASSLLTTGRAPGANVLTF	TGTGCCAGCTCACTACTGACAACAGGGCGGGCACCTGGGGCCAACGTCCTGACTTTC	.	.	TRBJ2-6	TRBV18
CASIVRPSGGETQYF	TGTGCCAGCATCGTCAGACCTAGCGGGGGAGAGACCCAGTACTTC	TRBD2	.	TRBJ2-5	TRBV2
CSVEATAYGYTF	TGCAGCGTTGAAGCCACAGCATATGGCTACACCTTC	.	.	TRBJ1-2	TRBV29-1
CASSIFFGGWTETQYF	TGTGCCAGCAGTATATTTTTCGGAGGTTGGACAGAGACCCAGTACTTC	.	.	TRBJ2-5	TRBV27
CASSQAVWRGVGNEQFF	TGCGCCAGCAGCCAAGCGGTTTGGCGGGGGGTAGGGAATGAGCAGTTCTTC	TRBD2	.	TRBJ2-1	TRBV4-3
CSARDLRGPWNEQFF	TGCAGTGCTAGAGATTTGCGGGGGCCTTGGAATGAGCAGTTCTTC	.	few	TRBJ2-1	TRBV20-1
CASKDLAGVSYEQYF	TGCGCCAGCAAGGACCTAGCGGGAGTTTCCTACGAGCAGTACTTC	TRBD2	.	TRBJ2-7	TRBV5-1
CASRSTGDNEQFF	TGTGCCAGCCGGTCGACAGGGGACAATGAGCAGTTCTTC	TRBD1	few	TRBJ2-1	TRBV6-2/TRBV6-3
CASSLAGTGGYTF	TGTGCCAGCAGCTTAGCAGGGACGGGTGGCTACACCTTC	.	few	TRBJ1-2	TRBV7-9
CASSATQTYEQYF	TGTGCCAGCAGCGCGACTCAAACCTACGAGCAGTACTTC	.	.	TRBJ2-7	TRBV7-9
CASSLLSYRYYNEQFF	TGTGCCAGCAGTCTTCTCAGTTATAGGTACTACAATGAGCAGTTCTTC	.	.	TRBJ2-1	TRBV28
CASSRPPTPSTDTQYF	TGTGCCAGCAGCAGACCCCCTACTCCTAGCACAGATACGCAGTATTTT	.	many	TRBJ2-3	TRBV7-2
CSARSSGLGGTDTQYF	TGCAGTGCTAGATCTTCCGGACTAGGTGGCACAGATACGCAGTATTTT	TRBD2	.	TRBJ2-3	TRBV20-1
CASSLSGWNTEAFF	TGCGCCAGCAGCTTGTCGGGATGGAACACTGAAGCTTTCTTT	.	many	TRBJ1-1	TRBV5-1
CASSFSGAAEAFF	TGTGCCAGCAGCTTCTCAGGGGCAGCTGAAGCTTTCTTT	.	many	TRBJ1-1	TRBV7-3
CASSLRDKQETQYF	TGTGCCAGCAGCCTACGGGACAAGCAAGAGACCCAGTACTTC	.	few	TRBJ2-5	TRBV4-2
CASSGGIAGGVEQFF	TGTGCCAGCAGTGGCGGGATAGCGGGAGGCGTTGAGCAGTTCTTC	TRBD2	few	TRBJ2-1	TRBV6-1
CASIFPSRDTQYF	TGTGCCAGCATTTTTCCTAGCAGAGATACGCAGTATTTT	.	few	TRBJ2-3	TRBV2
CASSSPRSAEAFF	TGTGCCAGCAGCTCCCCCCGTAGTGCTGAAGCTTTCTTT	.	few	TRBJ1-1	TRBV7-9
CASSQEGGVNTGELFF	TGCGCCAGCAGCCAAGAAGGCGGGGTGAACACCGGGGAGCTGTTTTTT	.	.	TRBJ2-2	TRBV4-3
CASSYGTGTYEQYF	TGTGCCAGCAGTTACGGGACAGGGACCTACGAGCAGTACTTC	TRBD1	many	TRBJ2-7	TRBV6-5
CASSFGTGGEQYF	TGTGCCAGCAGTTTCGGGACTGGGGGCGAGCAGTACTTC	.	few	TRBJ2-7	TRBV12-3/TRBV12-4
CASSLVGGDTAYEQYF	TGCGCCAGCAGCTTGGTAGGTGGAGACACAGCCTACGAGCAGTACTTC	.	few	TRBJ2-7	TRBV5-1
CASSYGQGDTEAFF	TGTGCCAGCAGCTATGGACAGGGCGACACTGAAGCTTTCTTT	TRBD1	few	TRBJ1-1	TRBV5-6
CASSPTGPGTEAFF	TGTGCCAGCTCACCTACAGGGCCCGGGACCGAAGCTTTCTTT	.	.	TRBJ1-1	TRBV18
CASSPYSGQFYGYTF	TGCGCCAGCAGCCCCTACTCGGGACAGTTCTATGGCTACACCTTC	TRBD1	.	TRBJ1-2	TRBV4-3
CASSLRETGTGNTIYF	TGTGCCAGCAGCCTAAGAGAGACAGGAACTGGAAACACCATATATTTT	.	few	TRBJ1-3	TRBV9
CASSQGGGPDTQYF	TGTGCCAGCAGCCAAGGCGGGGGTCCAGATACGCAGTATTTT	TRBD2	.	TRBJ2-3	TRBV4-2
CASSLLAGVRYEQYF	TGTGCCAGCAGCTTACTAGCGGGAGTGAGGTACGAGCAGTACTTC	TRBD2	few	TRBJ2-7	TRBV5-6
CSAQDRVNYGYTF	TGCAGTGCCCAGGACAGGGTCAACTATGGCTACACCTTC	TRBD1	many	TRBJ1-2	TRBV20-1
CASSGPTVFTEAFF	TGTGCCAGCAGCGGCCCGACAGTTTTCACTGAAGCTTTCTTT	.	.	TRBJ1-1	TRBV5-6
CASSFQGASGYTF	TGTGCCAGCAGCTTTCAGGGGGCCAGCGGCTACACCTTC	TRBD1	few	TRBJ1-2	TRBV11-2
CASSPQTGYNSPLHF	TGTGCCAGCAGTCCACAGACAGGGTATAATTCACCCCTCCACTTT	TRBD1	few	TRBJ1-6	TRBV27